Detailed here is one T cell receptor (beta chain). Its antigen is unidentified. The record originates from a study of Ad26.COV2.S vaccination and SARS-CoV-2 variants. Study information: Donor got 5x10^10 or 1x10^11 viral particles of Ad26.COV2.S.

This table comes from immunoSEQ multiplex PCR, and its TCRdb copy is limited to in-frame clones, with some not included. The table includes hundreds of thousands of clones, 75% to 95% detected once. Indicated treatment: approximately 18 received Ad26.COV2.S at low or high dose, single or two shots; roughly 5 received placebo; per-sample allocation not given. Material that was analyzed had been drawn on day 63 after the first vaccine or placebo injection. Its platform was an Ad26 vector, and its expressed antigen was Wuhan-strain SARS-CoV-2 spike. Study results and limitations: Spike-specific responses of CD8+ and CD4+ T cells were reported to display substantial breadth after vaccination.

The CDR3 extends over 19 amino acids. V dropped 3 bases and J dropped 0; count of bases not matched to a gene: 15. Germline CDR1 reads MNHEY; CDR2 reads SVGEGT. This sequence was found in a person between 18 and 65 years old who received the Ad26.COV2.S COVID-19 vaccine or a placebo. This chain joins TRBV6-2 or TRBV6-3 and TRBJ2-3; 7 positions agree with TRBD2. Sequencing used peripheral blood, obtained in a trial of Ad26.COV2.S vaccine versus placebo. CDR3 DNA sequence: TGTGCCAGCAGTTATCACCTCTGGTCTAGCGGCTTTAGCACAGATACGCAGTATTTT. As protein: CASSYHLWSSGFSTDTQYF.